Sequencing of this T cell receptor (beta chain) was carried out in a study of glioma-infiltrating T cells. Study outcomes and limitations: Gliomas, especially low-grade, showed above-expected tissue-blood divergence; non-neoplastic patients showed below.

Amplification of TCR alpha and beta CDR3 regions from RNA used iRepertoire nested multiplex PCR. TCRdb itself ran the multiplex PCR reads through MiXCR, one entry per CDR3 protein. The profile shows about 130,000 distinct CDR3 sequences, about 22% of them singletons. Comment on this clonotype: What it binds is not known. The junction does not match germline at one end; this may be a read error.

The sequence was obtained from a human donor with low-grade glioma or glioblastoma, undergoing nonglioma brain surgery, or in good health (not recorded which). Sequencing was performed on glioma tissue, nonneoplastic brain tissue, or PBMCs (not recorded which).

The DNA of the CDR3 is TGTGCCAGCATTTACTCCAACAGGGGGTACACCGGGGAGCTGTTTTTT. Its translation is CASIYSNRGYTGELFF. The chain is built from TRBV6-5 and TRBJ2-2, with 8 bases matching TRBD1. This CDR3 region has 16 residues. CDR1 and CDR2 (germline): MNHEY, SVGAGI.